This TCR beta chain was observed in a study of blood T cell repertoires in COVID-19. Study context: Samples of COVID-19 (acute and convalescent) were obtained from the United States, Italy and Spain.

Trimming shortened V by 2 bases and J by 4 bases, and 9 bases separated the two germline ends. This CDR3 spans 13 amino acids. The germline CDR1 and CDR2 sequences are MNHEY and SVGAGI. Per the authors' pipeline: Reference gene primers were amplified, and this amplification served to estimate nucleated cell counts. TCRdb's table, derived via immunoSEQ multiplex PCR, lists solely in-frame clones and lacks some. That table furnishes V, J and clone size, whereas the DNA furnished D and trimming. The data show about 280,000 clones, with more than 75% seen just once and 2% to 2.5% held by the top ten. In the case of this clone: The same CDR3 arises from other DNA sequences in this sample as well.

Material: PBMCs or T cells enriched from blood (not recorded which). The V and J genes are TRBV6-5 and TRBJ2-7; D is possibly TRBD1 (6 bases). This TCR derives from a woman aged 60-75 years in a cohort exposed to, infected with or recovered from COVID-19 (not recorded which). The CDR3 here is CASSYRQGYEQYF. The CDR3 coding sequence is TGTGCCAGCAGTTACCGGCAGGGGTACGAGCAGTACTTC.